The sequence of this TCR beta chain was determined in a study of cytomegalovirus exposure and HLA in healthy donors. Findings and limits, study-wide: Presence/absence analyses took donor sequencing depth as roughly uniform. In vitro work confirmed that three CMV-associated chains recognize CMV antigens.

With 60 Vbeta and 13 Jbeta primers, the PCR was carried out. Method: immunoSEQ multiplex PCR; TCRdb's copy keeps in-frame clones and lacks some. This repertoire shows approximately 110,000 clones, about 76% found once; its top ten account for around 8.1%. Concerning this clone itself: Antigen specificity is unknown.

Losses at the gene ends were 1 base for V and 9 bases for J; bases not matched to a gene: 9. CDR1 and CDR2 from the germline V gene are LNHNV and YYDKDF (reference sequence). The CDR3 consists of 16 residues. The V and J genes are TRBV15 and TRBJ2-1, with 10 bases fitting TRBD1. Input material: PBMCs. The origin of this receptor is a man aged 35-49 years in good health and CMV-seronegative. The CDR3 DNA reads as TGTGCCACCAGCAGAGCTCAGACAGGGGGCGGGAGTGAGCAGTTCTTC. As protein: CATSRAQTGGGSEQFF.